The rows below give T cell receptor beta chains drawn from one sample of a study of T-cell reconstitution after alpha-beta-depleted transplantation in children. Each CDR3 protein gets one entry after TCRdb re-called the PCR reads with MiXCR. The sample has under 350,000 distinct CDR3 sequences; 9.9% are singletons. The sequencing used PBMCs from the stem cell graft donor, collected from the stem cell graft. The receptors originated from a human donor who donated a stem cell graft to a child with SCID. The CDR3 runs from the conserved cysteine through the conserved F or W. Each record gives: J gene, CDR3 length, D gene, clone size, V gene, CDR3 DNA, CDR3 protein. D genes are given only for firm matches. Not every row has a clone size; where given, it reads once, few, many or a size class.

>TRBJ2-3|15|NA|few|TRBV7-8
TGTGCCAGCAGCTTAGTAGCTCTCTCGACGGATACGCAGTATTTT
CASSLVALSTDTQYF
>TRBJ2-4|13|NA|few|TRBV7-3
TGTGCCAGCAGCTTGGGGGTCGAAAACATTCAGTACTTC
CASSLGVENIQYF
>TRBJ2-3|15|TRBD2|few|TRBV5-1
TGCGCCAGCAGTCACGAACTAGCGGGGGCAGATACGCAGTATTTT
CASSHELAGADTQYF
>TRBJ1-2|14|NA|many|TRBV5-6
TGTGCCAGCAGCTTGACCGGACAGACCTATGGCTACACCTTC
CASSLTGQTYGYTF
>TRBJ2-1|15|TRBD1|few|TRBV5-1
TGCGCCAGCAGCTTAGGGACAGAGGGTTACAATGAGCAGTTCTTC
CASSLGTEGYNEQFF
>TRBJ2-1|16|TRBD2|few|TRBV7-9
TGTGCCAGCAGCTTAGCGGGGGGACTAGCTGGGAATGAGCAGTTCTTC
CASSLAGGLAGNEQFF
>TRBJ2-1|19|NA|few|TRBV19
TGTGCCAGTAGTATAGATCCACCTCAGGACAGAAGCTCCTACAATGAGCAGTTCTTC
CASSIDPPQDRSSYNEQFF
>TRBJ2-1|14|TRBD2|NA|TRBV25-1
TGTGCCAGCAGTGAATGGGGGACTATCAATGAGCAGTTCTTC
CASSEWGTINEQFF
>TRBJ2-3|13|NA|few|TRBV12-3/TRBV12-4
TGTGCCAGCAGTTTAGCCCCCTGGGATACGCAGTATTTT
CASSLAPWDTQYF
>TRBJ1-3|14|NA|few|TRBV20-1
TGCAGTGCTAGAGACAGGAGCTCTGGAAACACCATATATTTT
CSARDRSSGNTIYF
>TRBJ2-3|15|NA|few|TRBV11-2
TGTGCCATCTCGATTGGGGGCACGAGCACAGATACGCAGTATTTT
CAISIGGTSTDTQYF
>TRBJ1-5|18|NA|NA|TRBV19
TGTGCCAGTAGTCTCCCCATCCGGGACACTACCCGGAATCAGCCCCAGCATTTT
CASSLPIRDTTRNQPQHF
>TRBJ2-2|14|NA|NA|TRBV7-9
TGTGCCAGCAGAGACAGGACGAACACCGGGGAGCTGTTTTTT
CASRDRTNTGELFF
>TRBJ2-7|13|NA|NA|TRBV5-1
TGCGCCAGCAGCTTCAGGGAACGGGAGGAGCAGTACTTC
CASSFREREEQYF
>TRBJ1-4|14|NA|NA|TRBV7-6
TGTGCCAGCAGCTTCCTGGGGACTAATGAAAAACTGTTTTTT
CASSFLGTNEKLFF
>TRBJ1-1|12|NA|NA|TRBV20-1
TGCAGTGCTAGAGGAGGAAGGGAGAAAGCTTTCTTT
CSARGGREKAFF
>TRBJ2-2|16|NA|few|TRBV2
TGTGCCAGCAGCTACGACAGGACCTCTTACACCGGGGAGCTGTTTTTT
CASSYDRTSYTGELFF
>TRBJ2-7|14|NA|NA|TRBV15
TGTGCCACCAGCAGGGCAACAGGGACCTACGAGCAGTACTTC
CATSRATGTYEQYF
>TRBJ1-6|13|TRBD1|NA|TRBV19
TGTGCCAGTAGTATGGGACAGGGTTCACCCCTCCACTTT
CASSMGQGSPLHF
>TRBJ1-1|15|NA|few|TRBV5-1
TGCGCCAGCAGCTTGGATTGGGGGGTGAACACTGAAGCTTTCTTT
CASSLDWGVNTEAFF
>TRBJ1-4|14|TRBD1|many|TRBV20-1
TGCAGTGCCCCACCGACAGGGGGGGGTGAAAAACTGTTTTTT
CSAPPTGGGEKLFF
>TRBJ2-1|9|NA|NA|TRBV27
TGTGCCAGCGGGGCTCAGCAGTTCTTC
CASGAQQFF
>TRBJ2-3|16|NA|few|TRBV5-1
TGCGCCAGCAGCTTGGCCTGGGGTAAGGGCACAGATACGCAGTATTTT
CASSLAWGKGTDTQYF
>TRBJ1-3|17|NA|NA|TRBV5-1
TGCGCCAGCAGCTTGGTCGTTACAGTGGGAGATGGAAACACCATATATTTT
CASSLVVTVGDGNTIYF
>TRBJ2-5|13|NA|many|TRBV5-1
TGCGCCAGCAGCCTCGGGACGAAAGAGACCCAGTACTTC
CASSLGTKETQYF
>TRBJ1-1|15|NA|few|TRBV5-5
TGTGCCAGCACCCTCGGGGGTTCGGGTAACACTGAAGCTTTCTTT
CASTLGGSGNTEAFF
>TRBJ1-4|15|TRBD1|few|TRBV28
TGTGCCAGCAGCCTACCCGGGACAGGGGGTGAAAAACTGTTTTTT
CASSLPGTGGEKLFF
>TRBJ2-1|14|TRBD2|NA|TRBV20-1
TGCAGTGCTCTCGAAGTAGCGGGGGGCTATGAGCAGTTCTTC
CSALEVAGGYEQFF
>TRBJ2-3|15|NA|many|TRBV15
TGTGCCACCAGCAGAAGCATTAACAGTCCAGATACGCAGTATTTT
CATSRSINSPDTQYF
>TRBJ2-3|16|TRBD1|few|TRBV12-3/TRBV12-4
TGTGCCAGCAGTTTGAACAGGGGAGTGGGCACAGATACGCAGTATTTT
CASSLNRGVGTDTQYF
>TRBJ1-1|14|NA|few|TRBV29-1
TGCAGCGTACGCGACGGGGGGCAGGCCACTGAAGCTTTTTTT
CSVRDGGQATEAFF
>TRBJ2-7|14|TRBD1|NA|TRBV11-2
TGTGCCAGCAGCCGCGGGACAGGGATCTACGAGCAGTACTTC
CASSRGTGIYEQYF
>TRBJ2-7|15|NA|few|TRBV21-1
TGTGCCAGCACCCTTTTGACAGGGAGGGCCTACGAGCAGTACTTC
CASTLLTGRAYEQYF
>TRBJ1-1|16|NA|few|TRBV7-9
TGTGCCAGCAGCTCGCGCCCGGGACAAACAAACACTGAAGCTTTCTTT
CASSSRPGQTNTEAFF